This passage covers 21 T cell receptor beta chains from one sample sequenced in a study of shared clonotypes between healthy human individuals (dated by TCRdb to 2019 to 2021). Libraries were built with the immunoSEQ multiplex PCR assay. In TCRdb, the immuneACCESS table is reduced to in-frame sequences with V and J assigned. These tables do not hold every clone; where another copy was compared, an unresolved V gene accounts for under half, and the others remain unexplained. In all, the sample holds some 2,000,000 clones, and 90% to 95% of those were seen once. 0.13% of the sample is in the top ten clones. Sequenced sample: naive CD4+ T cells sorted from blood. The cell subset or site label corresponds to: CD45RA+ positively selected. The source is a man aged 18 to 29 in good health.

This clone was picked up one time. The rearrangement joins TRBV28 to TRBJ1-4; 7 bases align to TRBD1. The length of the CDR3 is 13 residues. V was pared by 10 bases and J by 3 bases, with 5 bases of the junction left unmatched. In germline, CDR1 is MDHEN, CDR2 SYDVKM. The CDR3 is CATRDSSNEKLFF. The CDR3 bases are TGTGCCACCCGGGACAGTTCTAATGAAAAACTGTTTTTT.

The V call is TRBV6-6, the J call TRBJ1-6, with 9 bases identical to TRBD1. V lost 6 bases to trimming and J lost 9 bases; unmatched junction nucleotides: 12. The germline CDR1 and CDR2 sequences are MNHNY and SVGAGI (reference sequence). The CDR3 contains 16 residues. The CDR3 DNA follows: TGTGCCAGCAGCTACGGGATCGGGACAGGGACTTCACCCCTCCACTTT. Translation gives CASSYGIGTGTSPLHF.

The sample holds a few counts of this clone. The same CDR3 is also encoded by other DNA sequences in this sample. This chain joins TRBV30 and TRBJ1-2, with D hard to call. This CDR3 comprises 12 residues. V lost 2 bases, J lost 5 bases, and 9 bases lay in between. Looked up from germline, CDR1 is GTSNPN and CDR2 is SVGIG (reference sequence). The CDR3 loop reads CAWSPGDYGYTF. The CDR3, as DNA: TGTGCCTGGAGTCCAGGTGATTATGGCTACACCTTC.

The chain uses TRBV7-9 and TRBJ2-7, with TRBD1 matching 9 bases. Germline V CDR1 and CDR2: SEHNR, FQNEAQ (reference sequence). This CDR3 has 17 amino acids. The V segment lost 1 base and the J segment 4 bases; nucleotides outside the gene matches: 11. The DNA for the CDR3 is TGTGCCAGCAGCTTAGTCGCTCCGGGACAGGGATTATACGAGCAGTACTTC. This codes for CASSLVAPGQGLYEQYF.

The V call is TRBV10-2, the J call TRBJ1-1; tentative D call: TRBD1 (6 bases). V lost 5 bases to trimming and J lost 1 base, with 14 bases between them. The germline V gene encodes CDR1 WSHSY and CDR2 SAAADI. CDR3 length equals 15 residues. The CDR3 coding sequence is TGCGCCAGCAGTAGAGCAGGGGTTTCGAACACTGAAGCTTTCTTT. Its translation: CASSRAGVSNTEAFF.

The V gene is TRBV5-4, the J gene TRBJ1-2, with D perhaps matching TRBD1 (5 bases). The CDR3 runs 14 residues. Germline-derived CDR1 and CDR2 are SGHNT and YYREEE (reference sequence). The ends were cut back, 4 bases at V and 4 bases at J, with 14 bases in the middle. The CDR3 sequence: CASSVDGTGYGYTF. CDR3 coding DNA: TGTGCCAGCAGCGTGGACGGGACGGGCTATGGCTACACCTTC.

The CDR3 coding sequence is TGTGCCAGCAGACTGGAGGGGGTAGAGACCCAGTACTTC. This sequence encodes CASRLEGVETQYF. The chain links TRBV6-6 to TRBJ2-5, with D tentatively TRBD1 or TRBD2 (6 bases each). Germline CDR1 reads MNHNY; CDR2 reads SVGAGI (reference sequence). The CDR3 spans 13 residues. V lost 6 bases and J 4 bases, leaving 12 bases between the germline ends.

The chain carries TRBV9 and TRBJ1-2, with 10 positions matching TRBD1. CDR3 length equals 17 residues. The V gene's germline CDR1 is SGDLS and CDR2 YYNGEE. Trimming removed 0 bases from V and 7 bases from J; junction bases left unmatched: 12. The CDR3 DNA is TGTGCCAGCAGCGTAGGGTTGCTGGGGACAGGGGCGGGTGGCTACACCTTC. This codes for CASSVGLLGTGAGGYTF.

V and J are TRBV28 and TRBJ2-7; 8 nucleotides line up with TRBD1. After removal of 5 bases from V and 3 bases from J, the junction contained 9 bases not matched to a gene. Germline V gives CDR1 MDHEN, CDR2 SYDVKM. The CDR3 length is 15 residues. The CDR3: CASSPPGQVVYEQYF. CDR3 bases: TGTGCCAGCAGTCCGCCGGGACAGGTAGTCTACGAGCAGTACTTC.

V usage is TRBV5-1 and J usage is TRBJ1-1, with 7 bases fitting TRBD1. The CDR3 sequence is 13 residues long. The V and J ends lost 5 bases and 3 bases, in that order; junction bases with no gene match: 4. CDR1 and CDR2 (germline): SGHRS, YFSETQ. CDR3 in DNA: TGCGCCAGCAGGGACAGGCCTGACACTGAAGCTTTCTTT. This codes for CASRDRPDTEAFF.

V and J are TRBV7-9 and TRBJ1-6; 8 nucleotides line up with TRBD1. The V segment lost 5 bases and the J segment 9 bases; nucleotides outside the gene matches: 12. The CDR3 has 16 amino acids. The germline CDR1 and CDR2 sequences are SEHNR and FQNEAQ (reference sequence). The CDR3 nucleotides are TGTGCCAGCAGCCCAAGTGGGACAGGACCCTTTTCACCCCTCCACTTT. It encodes CASSPSGTGPFSPLHF.

The chain links TRBV30 to TRBJ1-5; no reliable D call. This CDR3 has 13 residues. Germline V CDR1 and CDR2: GTSNPN, SVGIG (reference sequence). Trimming left V 2 bases short and J 5 bases short, with 10 bases between. CDR3 DNA sequence: TGTGCCTGGAGTTTTTACAGTGATCAGCCCCAGCATTTT. It codes for CAWSFYSDQPQHF.

The rearrangement links TRBV30 to TRBJ1-5; maybe TRBD1 (6 bases). The CDR3 contains 12 residues. The V end was cut by 2 bases, the J end by 5 bases, with 7 bases between. CDR1 is GTSNPN, CDR2 SVGIG, per germline (reference sequence). The CDR3 loop is CAWSPGDQPQHF. CDR3 coding DNA: TGTGCCTGGAGTCCAGGGGATCAGCCCCAGCATTTT.

The chain uses TRBV27 and TRBJ2-1, with 9 bases lining up with TRBD2. From germline, CDR1 is MNHEY and CDR2 SMNVEV (reference sequence). The CDR3 covers 14 residues. With 6 bases clipped from V and 7 bases from J, the junction kept 7 bases outside the gene matches. This chain's CDR3 is CASRLASGNNEQFF. The CDR3 DNA sequence: TGTGCCAGCAGATTGGCTAGCGGGAATAATGAGCAGTTCTTC.

The chain recombines TRBV4-1 with TRBJ2-5; a possible D gene is TRBD1 (5 bases). The CDR3 spans 14 residues. Germline-derived CDR1 and CDR2 are MGHRA and YSYEKL. The V end lost 0 bases, the J end lost 5 bases, and 10 bases lay between the germline ends. CDR3 nucleotide sequence: TGCGCCAGCAGCCAAGATTCCAGGGTTGAGACCCAGTACTTC. Residues: CASSQDSRVETQYF.

V usage is TRBV5-1 and J usage is TRBJ2-5; the D gene is possibly TRBD1 (5 bases). This CDR3 comprises 14 residues. The germline V gene has CDR1 SGHRS and CDR2 YFSETQ. The V gene lost 1 base and the J gene lost 4 bases, with 11 bases spanning the gap. CDR3 bases: TGCGCCAGCAGCTTGTATGGGGCTCGAGAGACCCAGTACTTC. Encoded protein: CASSLYGARETQYF.

V usage is TRBV7-8 and J usage is TRBJ2-5; 7 nucleotides align to TRBD1. From germline, CDR1 is SGHVS and CDR2 FQNEAQ. This CDR3 is 14 amino acids long. J was trimmed by 1 base and V by 7 bases; bases with no gene match: 6. The CDR3 loop reads CASTSTGVQETQYF. The CDR3 region has the DNA TGTGCCAGCACCTCAACAGGGGTCCAAGAGACCCAGTACTTC.

Concerning this clone itself: Other DNA sequences in the same sample also yield this CDR3. CDR3: CASSLELAGSTDTQYF. The CDR3 DNA sequence: TGCGCCAGCAGCTTGGAACTAGCGGGTAGCACAGATACGCAGTATTTT. This chain connects TRBV5-1 to TRBJ2-3, with 9 bases matching TRBD2. V lost 0 bases and J lost 0; bases outside the gene matches: 2. This CDR3 contains 16 residues. The germline CDR1 and CDR2 sequences are SGHRS and YFSETQ.

As concerns this clone: The junction departs from the called germline gene at one end, perhaps through a read error. The V call is TRBV7-7, the J call TRBJ2-2, with D unresolved. The CDR3 contains 15 residues. Germline V gives CDR1 SSHAT, CDR2 FNYEAQ (reference sequence). The CDR3 is CASSFGGMGTGELFF. CDR3 coding DNA: TGTGCTAGCAGCTTTGGTGGGATGGGCACCGGGGAGCTGTTTTTT.

The V call is TRBV25-1, the J call TRBJ2-1; possible D gene TRBD2, 6 bases. Germline V lookup: CDR1 MGHDK, CDR2 SYGVNS. CDR3 length: 12 residues. Trimming pared 2 bases from V and 11 bases from J, leaving 10 bases between. The CDR3: CASSEGLPQQFF. Here the CDR3 DNA reads TGTGCCAGCAGTGAAGGACTACCGCAGCAGTTCTTC.

The V call is TRBV4-1, the J call TRBJ2-3, with no clear D. CDR1 is MGHRA and CDR2 is YSYEKL in the germline V gene. V lost 3 bases to trimming and J lost 6 bases, with 7 bases between them. The CDR3 runs 12 residues. In DNA form, the CDR3 reads TGCGCCAGCAGCCATATCATGGATACGCAGTATTTT. Its translation is CASSHIMDTQYF.